The 12 T cell receptor beta chains below all came from one sample that was sequenced in a study of T-cell memory formation after mild COVID-19. TCRdb re-analysed the 5' RACE reads in MiXCR, keeping a single row per CDR3 protein. The repertoire holds fewer than 650,000 distinct CDR3 sequences, with 17% as singletons. The specimen sequenced was PBMCs or a T cell subset sorted from them (not recorded which). These receptors all stem from an adult woman who had mild COVID-19 (a few samples of this study predate the infection). Cell type and time point are not known.

This clonotype has a handful of counts. This sequence joins TRBV6-5 and TRBJ1-1, with 7 bases lining up with TRBD1. This CDR3 is built from 17 residues. Trimming cost V 6 bases and J 0 bases; bases outside gene matches: 13. Germline V gene lookup returns CDR1 MNHEY and CDR2 SVGAGI. As DNA, the CDR3 is TGTGCCAGCAGCCAAGACAGGGAAGGTGGGATGAACACTGAAGCTTTCTTT. It encodes CASSQDREGGMNTEAFF.

The chain has TRBV12-3 or TRBV12-4 and TRBJ2-1; 9 bases are shared with TRBD2. The CDR3 extends over 15 amino acids. The V and J ends lost 6 bases and 6 bases, in that order; junction bases with no gene match: 9. CDR3 nucleotide sequence: TGTGCCAGCAGCCCCGGGGCGGGGGGGCCCAATGAGCAGTTCTTC. Its translation: CASSPGAGGPNEQFF.

V usage is TRBV3-1 and J usage is TRBJ1-3; no firm D call. This CDR3 spans 14 amino acids. In germline, CDR1 is LGHDT, CDR2 YNNKEL (reference sequence). Trimming left V 0 bases short and J 4 bases short, with 7 bases between. The CDR3 DNA reads TGTGCCAGCAGCCAAGAAGTAGTAGGAAACACCATATATTTT. Encoded protein: CASSQEVVGNTIYF.

The rearrangement joins TRBV20-1 to TRBJ2-3; D perhaps matches TRBD1 (5 bases). Looked up from germline, CDR1 is DFQATT and CDR2 is SNEGSKA (reference sequence). Trimming left V 6 bases short and J 6 bases short, with 13 bases between. The CDR3 contains 12 residues. CDR3 nucleotide sequence: TGCAGTGCCTCAGGGCTTGTGGATACGCAGTATTTT. It yields the protein CSASGLVDTQYF.

The chain has TRBV30 and TRBJ2-2; 10 nucleotides align to TRBD2. This CDR3 comprises 17 residues. Trimming removed 1 base from V and 6 bases from J; junction bases left unmatched: 11. CDR1 is GTSNPN, CDR2 SVGIG, per germline (reference sequence). CDR3: CAWSASRISGRPGELFF. The CDR3 nucleotides read TGTGCCTGGAGTGCCTCTCGTATTAGCGGGAGGCCCGGGGAGCTGTTTTTT.

This clonotype was seen many times. V and J are TRBV19 and TRBJ1-1; D is unclear. V shed 5 bases and J shed 4 bases, with 11 bases lying between them. The CDR3 extends over 13 amino acids. Per germline, CDR1 LNHDA and CDR2 SQIVND (reference sequence). The CDR3, as DNA: TGTGCCAGTAGTCCCACATTGGCCACTGAAGCTTTCTTT. Encoded protein: CASSPTLATEAFF.

This clonotype was counted between two and nine times. CDR3 nucleotide sequence: TGTGCCAGCTCCAGCGGGGCTTCCTACAATGAGCAGTTCTTC. Translating gives CASSSGASYNEQFF. The chain recombines TRBV6-2 or TRBV6-3 with TRBJ2-1; TRBD2 aligns across 7 bases. This CDR3 is 14 amino acids long. Germline assignment: CDR1 MNHEY and CDR2 SVGEGT. The trim removed 8 bases at V and 1 base at J, leaving 5 bases unmatched.

The gene calls are TRBV6-5 and TRBJ1-3, with D perhaps matching TRBD1 (6 bases). Germline V CDR1 and CDR2: MNHEY, SVGAGI. The CDR3 length is 15 residues. V gave up 6 bases and J gave up 2 bases, with 14 bases separating them. For the CDR3, the DNA is TGTGCCAGCAGATCCTCTGGGGGGCCTGGAAACACCATATATTTT. Translating it yields CASRSSGGPGNTIYF.

This clonotype was seen only a few times. The chain joins TRBV2 to TRBJ2-1; D is perhaps TRBD1 (6 bases). CDR1 and CDR2 (germline): SNHLY, FYNNEI. Trimming left V 5 bases short and J 10 bases short, with 15 bases between. The CDR3 is made up of 13 amino acids. The CDR3 sequence is CASSSPVGTEQFF. CDR3 sequence (DNA): TGTGCCAGCAGTTCCCCTGTAGGGACAGAGCAGTTCTTC.

A few counts support this clonotype. The genes are TRBV6-2 or TRBV6-3 and TRBJ1-1; no clear D gene. Germline V CDR1 and CDR2: MNHEY, SVGEGT. The CDR3 sequence is 17 residues long. Trimming pared 2 bases from V and 0 bases from J, leaving 16 bases between. For the CDR3, the DNA is TGTGCCAGCAGTTACACCCCGGGAAGTGGAATGAACACTGAAGCTTTCTTT. Amino acid sequence: CASSYTPGSGMNTEAFF.

This clonotype was seen only a few times. The chain uses TRBV2 and TRBJ1-6, with D possibly TRBD1 on 6 matching bases. Trimming removed 11 bases at V and 7 bases at J, with 18 bases between. This CDR3 is built from 14 residues. Germline CDR1 and CDR2: SNHLY and FYNNEI. The CDR3 sequence is CAHDGVGGNSPLHF. The CDR3 DNA sequence: TGTGCCCATGATGGGGTTGGGGGCAATTCACCCCTCCACTTT. The full variable domain, its missing parts supplied by reference TRBV2 and TRBJ1-6, is EPEVTQTPSHQVTQMGQEVILRCVPISNHLYFYWYRQILGQKVEFLVSFYNNEISEKSEIFDDQFSVERPDGSNFTLKIRSTKLEDSAMYFCAHDGVGGNSPLHFGNGTRLTVT.

The table lists this clonotype with a few counts. The rearrangement joins TRBV12-3 or TRBV12-4 to TRBJ2-7, with 13 bases lining up with TRBD2. CDR3 length: 18 amino acids. V shed 3 bases and J 3 bases; nucleotides not matched to a gene: 11. The CDR3 loop reads CASSLLGLAGASRYEQYF. The CDR3 region has the DNA TGTGCCAGCAGTTTGTTAGGACTAGCGGGAGCTAGTCGCTACGAGCAGTACTTC.